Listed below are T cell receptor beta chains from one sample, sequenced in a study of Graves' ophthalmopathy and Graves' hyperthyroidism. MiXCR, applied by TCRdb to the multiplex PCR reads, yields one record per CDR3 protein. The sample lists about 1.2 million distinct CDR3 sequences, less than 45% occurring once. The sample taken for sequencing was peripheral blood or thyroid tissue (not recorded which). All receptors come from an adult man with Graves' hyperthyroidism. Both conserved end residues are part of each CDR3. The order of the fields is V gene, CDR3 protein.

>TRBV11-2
CAGSSRRQGLYEQYF
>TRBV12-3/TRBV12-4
CASSFRLEVTEAFF
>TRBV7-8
CASSTDRGLGGNTIYF
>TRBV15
CATSRDEGREPQHF
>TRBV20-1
CSPLGRETTQGEKLFF
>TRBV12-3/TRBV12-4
CASSLTGTNEKLFF
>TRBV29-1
CSVSTDRGTEAFF
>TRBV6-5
CASSYYPPRRDRGSNEQYF
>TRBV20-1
CSAQHFSSGNTIYF
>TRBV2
CASRFGQVNTGELFF
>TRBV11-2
CASSRGQANSPLHF
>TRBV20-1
CSAQQGSGSQETQYF
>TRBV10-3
CAISESGRIKNTGELFF
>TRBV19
CASSPTGTGGNTIYF
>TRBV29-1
CSVDDRGRGASTDTQYF
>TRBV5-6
CAGSLWTETEAFF